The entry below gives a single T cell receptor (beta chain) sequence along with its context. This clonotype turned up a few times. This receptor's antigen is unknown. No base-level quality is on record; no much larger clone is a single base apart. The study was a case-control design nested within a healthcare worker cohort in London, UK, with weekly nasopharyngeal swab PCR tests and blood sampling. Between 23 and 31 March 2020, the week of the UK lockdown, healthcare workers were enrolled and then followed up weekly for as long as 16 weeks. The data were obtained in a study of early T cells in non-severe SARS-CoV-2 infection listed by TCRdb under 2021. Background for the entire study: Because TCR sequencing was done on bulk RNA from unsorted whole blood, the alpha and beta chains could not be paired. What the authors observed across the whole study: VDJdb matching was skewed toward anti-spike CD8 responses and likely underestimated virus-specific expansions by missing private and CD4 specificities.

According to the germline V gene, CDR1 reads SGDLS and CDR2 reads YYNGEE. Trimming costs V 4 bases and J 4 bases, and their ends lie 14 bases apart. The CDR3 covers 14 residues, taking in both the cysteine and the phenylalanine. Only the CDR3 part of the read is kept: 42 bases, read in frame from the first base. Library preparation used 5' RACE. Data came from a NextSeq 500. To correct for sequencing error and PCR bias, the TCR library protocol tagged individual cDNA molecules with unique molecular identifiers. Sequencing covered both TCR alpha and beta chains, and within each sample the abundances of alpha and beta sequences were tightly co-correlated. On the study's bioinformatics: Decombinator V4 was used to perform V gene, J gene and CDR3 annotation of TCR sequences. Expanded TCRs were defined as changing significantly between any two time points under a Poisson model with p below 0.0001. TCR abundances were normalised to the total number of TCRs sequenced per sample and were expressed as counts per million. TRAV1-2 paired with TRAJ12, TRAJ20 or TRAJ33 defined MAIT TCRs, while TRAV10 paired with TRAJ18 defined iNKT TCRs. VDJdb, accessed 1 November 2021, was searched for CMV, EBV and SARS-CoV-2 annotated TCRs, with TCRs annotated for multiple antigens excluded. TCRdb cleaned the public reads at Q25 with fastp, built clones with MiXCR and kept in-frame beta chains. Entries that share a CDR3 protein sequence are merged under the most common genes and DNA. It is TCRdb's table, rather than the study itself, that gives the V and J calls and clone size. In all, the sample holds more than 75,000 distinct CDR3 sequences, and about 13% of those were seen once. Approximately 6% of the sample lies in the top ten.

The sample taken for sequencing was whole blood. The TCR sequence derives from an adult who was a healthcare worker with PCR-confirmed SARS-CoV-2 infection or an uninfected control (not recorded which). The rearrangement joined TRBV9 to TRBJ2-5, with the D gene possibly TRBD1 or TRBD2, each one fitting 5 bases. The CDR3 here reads CASSPSGRVETQYF. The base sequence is TGTGCCAGCAGCCCTTCGGGACGGGTAGAGACCCAGTACTTC.